A selection of T cell receptor beta chains follows, all from one sample in a study of blood T cell repertoires in COVID-19. The table came from immunoSEQ multiplex PCR; TCRdb's copy has only in-frame clones and leaves some out. Here the sample spans approximately 400,000 clones, approximately 88% being singletons. Sequencing was performed on peripheral blood. These TCRs come from a woman aged 50 to 60 with COVID-19, enrolled during active disease. The CDR3 runs from the conserved cysteine through the conserved F or W. D genes are given only for firm matches. Clone size is given for some rows only: seen once, a few or many times, or a class if the clone is expanded.

- | TRBJ2-3 | TRBV19 | - | CASSGRQGTDTQYF | TGTGCCAGTAGTGGGAGACAGGGCACAGATACGCAGTATTTT
TRBD2 | TRBJ2-3 | TRBV27 | - | CASSRRLAGTADTQYF | TGTGCCAGCAGCCGACGACTAGCGGGGACCGCAGATACGCAGTATTTT
- | TRBJ2-7 | TRBV15 | - | CATAGGQVPTEQYF | TGTGCCACCGCTGGGGGCCAGGTTCCTACCGAGCAGTACTTC
TRBD1 | TRBJ1-5 | TRBV19 | - | CASSWDSDQPQHF | TGTGCCAGTAGTTGGGACAGCGATCAGCCCCAGCATTTT
TRBD1 | TRBJ1-2 | TRBV6-5 | - | CASSVDRVNGYTF | TGTGCCAGCAGCGTTGACAGGGTAAACGGCTACACCTTC
TRBD1 | TRBJ2-2 | TRBV5-1 | - | CASSRDRGRAGELFF | TGCGCCAGCAGCCGTGACAGGGGGCGGGCCGGGGAGCTGTTTTTT
- | TRBJ1-2 | TRBV28 | once | CASSSLGSNYGYTF | TGTGCCAGCAGTTCCCTCGGTTCTAACTATGGCTACACCTTC
- | TRBJ2-7 | TRBV7-3 | - | CASSLERGGLYRSSYEQYF | TGTGCCAGCAGCCTCGAACGTGGGGGACTTTACAGGAGCTCCTACGAGCAGTACTTC
- | TRBJ2-7 | TRBV30 | - | CAWGQGIQYF | TGTGCCTGGGGGCAGGGGATCCAGTACTTC
TRBD1 | TRBJ1-4 | TRBV7-9 | - | CASSLGDRGPTNEKLFF | TGTGCCAGCAGCTTAGGGGACAGGGGGCCGACTAATGAAAAACTGTTTTTT
TRBD1 | TRBJ1-6 | TRBV19 | - | CASSINPGQYGSPLHF | TGTGCCAGTAGTATAAACCCGGGACAGTATGGTTCACCCCTCCACTTT
TRBD1 | TRBJ2-3 | TRBV5-1 | once | CASGGQGELFTDTQYF | TGCGCCAGCGGAGGACAGGGGGAGCTATTCACAGATACGCAGTATTTT
TRBD2 | TRBJ2-2 | TRBV5-1 | - | CASSLPRGGRNTGELFF | TGCGCCAGCAGCTTACCGCGGGGGGGAAGAAACACCGGGGAGCTGTTTTTT
TRBD1 | TRBJ1-1 | TRBV15 | - | CATRDRVYTEAFF | TGTGCCACCAGGGACAGGGTATACACTGAAGCTTTCTTT
- | TRBJ1-2 | TRBV21-1 | once | CASSKAPQGNYGYTF | TGTGCCAGCAGCAAAGCCCCACAGGGTAACTATGGCTACACCTTC
- | TRBJ2-1 | TRBV27 | - | CASSPHEGDEQFF | TGTGCCAGCAGTCCGCATGAGGGCGATGAGCAGTTCTTC
TRBD1 | TRBJ1-1 | TRBV28 | - | CASSPGTGHIAFF | TGTGCCAGCAGTCCTGGGACAGGGCATATTGCTTTCTTT
- | TRBJ2-1 | TRBV20-1 | - | CSASSRYSYNEQFF | TGCAGTGCTAGTTCCAGGTACTCCTACAATGAGCAGTTCTTC
TRBD1 | TRBJ2-7 | TRBV7-2 | - | CASTLQGQGAYEQYF | TGTGCCAGCACCCTTCAGGGACAGGGCGCCTACGAGCAGTACTTC
TRBD2 | TRBJ2-7 | TRBV5-5 | - | CASSLAGPSYEQYF | TGTGCCAGCAGTTTAGCGGGGCCTTCCTACGAGCAGTACTTC
TRBD1 | TRBJ1-4 | TRBV7-6 | - | CASSRDRADEKLFF | TGTGCCAGCAGCCGGGACAGGGCGGATGAAAAACTGTTTTTT
- | TRBJ1-2 | TRBV5-6 | once | CASSQRRGYTF | TGTGCCAGCAGCCAGAGGCGAGGCTACACCTTC
- | TRBJ2-4 | TRBV4-1 | - | CASSQDSFLAKNIQYF | TGCGCCAGCAGCCAAGATTCTTTCCTAGCCAAAAACATTCAGTACTTC
TRBD1 | TRBJ1-2 | TRBV20-1 | - | CSARDRGQTF | TGCAGTGCTAGGGACAGGGGTCAAACCTTC
- | TRBJ1-5 | TRBV2 | - | CASSEVPSGQPQHF | TGTGCCAGCAGTGAGGTCCCTTCAGGGCAGCCCCAGCATTTT
TRBD2 | TRBJ2-7 | TRBV13 | - | CASSFRKTLAGDYEQYF | TGTGCCAGCAGCTTCCGGAAGACGCTAGCGGGGGATTACGAGCAGTACTTC
- | TRBJ1-1 | TRBV12-3/TRBV12-4 | once | CASSRNTEAFF | TGTGCCAGCAGTCGGAACACTGAAGCTTTCTTT